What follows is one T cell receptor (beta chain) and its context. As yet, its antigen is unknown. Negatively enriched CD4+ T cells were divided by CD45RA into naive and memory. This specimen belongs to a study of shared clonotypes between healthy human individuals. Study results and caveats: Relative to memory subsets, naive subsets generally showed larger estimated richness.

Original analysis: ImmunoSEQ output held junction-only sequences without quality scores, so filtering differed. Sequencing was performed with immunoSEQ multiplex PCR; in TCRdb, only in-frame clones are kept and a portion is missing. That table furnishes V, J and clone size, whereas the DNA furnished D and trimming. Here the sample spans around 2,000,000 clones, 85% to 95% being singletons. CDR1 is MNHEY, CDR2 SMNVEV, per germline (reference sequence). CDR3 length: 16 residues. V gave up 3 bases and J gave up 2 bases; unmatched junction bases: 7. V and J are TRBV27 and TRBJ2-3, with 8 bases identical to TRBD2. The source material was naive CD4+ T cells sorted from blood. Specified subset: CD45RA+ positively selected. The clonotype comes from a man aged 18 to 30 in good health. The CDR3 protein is CASSFRTLAATDTQYF. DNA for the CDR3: TGTGCCAGCAGTTTCAGGACACTAGCGGCCACAGATACGCAGTATTTT.